This entry is about one T cell receptor (beta chain). The germline V gene has CDR1 SGDLS and CDR2 YYNGEE. This CDR3 contains 16 residues. V dropped 3 bases and J dropped 1; count of bases not matched to a gene: 8. Profiled with immunoSEQ multiplex PCR; TCRdb holds only in-frame clones, not every one. The data hold tens of thousands of clones, with about 89% observed a single time. This sample was taken from a study of OX40 agonist ivuxolimab in advanced cancers. Sequencing used CD4+ or CD8+ T cells sorted from blood, obtained in a trial of the OX40 agonist ivuxolimab. The source of this sequence is an adult with an advanced solid tumor such as melanoma, head and neck, liver or kidney cancer. The chain uses TRBV9 and TRBJ2-3; 7 bases align to TRBD1. CDR3 in DNA: TGTGCCAGCAGCGAGAGGACAGGTTCGGGCACAGATACGCAGTATTTT. It specifies CASSERTGSGTDTQYF.